The rows below give T cell receptor beta chains drawn from one sample of a study of cytomegalovirus exposure and HLA in healthy donors. Clones were read by immunoSEQ multiplex PCR, and TCRdb kept only the in-frame ones, dropping some. In all, the sample yields 150,000 or so clones. The sequencing input was PBMCs. The receptor source for this set is a young man in good health and CMV-seronegative. Both conserved end residues are part of each CDR3. The D gene is left open where the match is weak. Only some rows state a clone size, as once, few, many or a class for expanded clones.

j_call	d_call	clone_size	v_call	cdr3_aa	cdr3_nt
TRBJ2-3	TRBD2	-	TRBV10-1	CASSLGGTDTQYF	TGCGCCAGCAGCCTGGGAGGGACAGATACGCAGTATTTT
TRBJ2-5	TRBD1	-	TRBV7-9	CASSLASGGYKQYF	TGTGCCAGCAGCTTAGCCTCAGGGGGATACAAGCAGTACTTC
TRBJ1-3	-	-	TRBV9	CASSPSLNPSGNTIYF	TGTGCCAGCAGCCCTAGTTTGAACCCCTCTGGAAACACCATATATTTT
TRBJ2-3	-	-	TRBV7-2	CASSWAGSTDTQYF	TGTGCCAGCAGCTGGGCCGGCAGCACAGATACGCAGTATTTT
TRBJ2-1	TRBD1	medium-sized	TRBV7-9	CASSARDRVAYNEQFF	TGTGCCAGCAGCGCACGGGACAGGGTCGCCTACAATGAGCAGTTCTTC
TRBJ1-1	TRBD1	-	TRBV19	CASSIQPGQGATEAFF	TGTGCCAGTAGTATACAACCGGGACAGGGGGCAACTGAAGCTTTCTTT
TRBJ2-5	-	-	TRBV27	CASSLLGGETQYF	TGTGCCAGCAGTTTGCTAGGAGGAGAGACCCAGTACTTC
TRBJ2-5	TRBD2	-	TRBV7-8	CASSLALAGQETQYF	TGTGCCAGCAGCTTAGCCCTAGCGGGACAAGAGACCCAGTACTTC
TRBJ2-3	TRBD2	-	TRBV10-3	CAIAGGGGRDTDTQYF	TGTGCCATCGCCGGCGGCGGCGGGAGGGATACAGATACGCAGTATTTT
TRBJ2-5	-	-	TRBV10-3	CAISESAGETQYF	TGTGCCATCAGTGAATCTGCGGGAGAGACCCAGTACTTC
TRBJ1-2	-	-	TRBV4-1	CASSTAEFYGYTF	TGCGCCAGCAGCACCGCGGAATTCTATGGCTACACCTTC
TRBJ1-2	-	-	TRBV28	CASSLQGSYGYTF	TGTGCCAGCAGTTTACAGGGGAGCTATGGCTACACCTTC
TRBJ1-2	-	-	TRBV11-3	CASSLDAVPYGYTF	TGTGCCAGCAGTCTAGACGCAGTACCCTATGGCTACACCTTC
TRBJ1-2	TRBD1	-	TRBV14	CASSQLGTGPTYGYTF	TGTGCCAGCAGCCAACTCGGGACAGGTCCGACCTATGGCTACACCTTC
TRBJ2-7	-	-	TRBV5-1	CASSDMEGANLYEQYF	TGCGCCAGCAGCGATATGGAGGGGGCGAACCTCTACGAGCAGTACTTC
TRBJ1-2	-	-	TRBV4-2	CASTSWTANYGYTF	TGTGCCAGCACTTCCTGGACAGCTAACTATGGCTACACCTTC
TRBJ2-7	-	-	TRBV5-1	CASSLSGYEQYF	TGCGCCAGCAGCTTGTCAGGGTACGAGCAGTACTTC
TRBJ2-1	-	-	TRBV7-6	CASSLSGGQNEQFF	TGTGCCAGCAGCTTATCAGGGGGGCAGAATGAGCAGTTCTTC
TRBJ2-7	-	-	TRBV18	CASSPLSDSYEQYF	TGTGCCAGCTCACCATTGTCAGATTCCTACGAGCAGTACTTC
TRBJ1-1	TRBD1	-	TRBV6-5	CASSDRGQGTAFF	TGTGCCAGCAGTGACCGGGGACAGGGTACAGCTTTCTTT
TRBJ1-2	-	-	TRBV6-5	CASSVTGYYGYTF	TGTGCCAGCAGTGTCACAGGGTACTATGGCTACACCTTC
TRBJ2-5	-	-	TRBV5-1	CASSRSGAVQETQYF	TGCGCCAGCAGCCGCTCGGGAGCAGTCCAAGAGACCCAGTACTTC
TRBJ2-7	TRBD1	-	TRBV9	CASSPTGQGEYEQYF	TGTGCCAGCAGCCCTACGGGACAGGGGGAATACGAGCAGTACTTC